This T cell receptor (beta chain) was documented in a study of a mutant IDH1 vaccine in newly diagnosed glioma. V was pared by 5 bases and J by 1 base, with 9 bases of the junction left unmatched. The germline CDR1 and CDR2 sequences are PRHDT and FYEKMQ (reference sequence). CDR3 length equals 16 residues. Measured with immunoSEQ multiplex PCR; TCRdb has only the in-frame clones, and not every one. The data contain about 54,000 clones, about 80% of them singletons. Time point: week 23, last vaccination. Each dose delivered 300 ug of mutant IDH1 20-mer peptide subcutaneously with imiquimod. As to this clone: Its antigen is undetermined.

The chain links TRBV13 to TRBJ1-1; 8 nucleotides align to TRBD1. The source of this sequence is a man aged 40-49 years with glioma. This material consisted of PBMCs, taken from a glioma patient whose treatment included an IDH1 peptide vaccine. CDR3 region: CASSHGTGIGNTEAFF. DNA of the CDR3: TGTGCCAGCAGCCACGGGACAGGCATCGGGAACACTGAAGCTTTCTTT.